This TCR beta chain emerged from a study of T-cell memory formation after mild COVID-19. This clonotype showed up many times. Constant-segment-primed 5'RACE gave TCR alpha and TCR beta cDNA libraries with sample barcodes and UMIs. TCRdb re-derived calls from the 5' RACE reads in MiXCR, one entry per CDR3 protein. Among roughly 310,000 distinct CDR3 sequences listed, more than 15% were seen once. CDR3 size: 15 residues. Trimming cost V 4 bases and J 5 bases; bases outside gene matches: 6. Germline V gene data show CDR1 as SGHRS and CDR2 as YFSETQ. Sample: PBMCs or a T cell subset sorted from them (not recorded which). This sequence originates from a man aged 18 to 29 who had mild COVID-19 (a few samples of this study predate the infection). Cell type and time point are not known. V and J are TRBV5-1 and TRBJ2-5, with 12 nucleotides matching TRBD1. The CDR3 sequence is CASSPGTGGAETQYF. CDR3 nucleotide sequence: TGCGCCAGCAGCCCCGGGACAGGGGGCGCGGAGACCCAGTACTTC.